The source of this T cell receptor (beta chain) is a study of blood T cell repertoires in COVID-19. Study-level background: The samples span acute and convalescent COVID-19 from the United States, Italy and Spain. PBMCs, B-cell-depleted T cells, or T cells provided the cDNA or gDNA that made up the material.

Original analysis: Reference gene primer amplification yielded estimated nucleated cell counts. Clones were sequenced by immunoSEQ multiplex PCR, and TCRdb holds only the in-frame ones, with some missing. V, J and clone size are those of that table, while D and trimming were read from the DNA. The table includes roughly 200,000 clones, roughly four fifths detected once. CDR3 length: 13 residues. Germline values: CDR1 SGHAT, CDR2 FQNNGV. The V end lost 11 bases, the J end lost 1 base, and 14 bases lay between the germline ends. The sample consisted of peripheral blood. The receptor was derived from a man in his fifties or sixties with active or convalescent COVID-19. The chain couples TRBV11-2 to TRBJ1-1, with D possibly matching TRBD1 (5 bases). The CDR3 spells CASQGAANTEAFF. For the CDR3, the DNA is TGTGCCTCCCAAGGGGCAGCGAACACTGAAGCTTTCTTT.